What follows are 6 T cell receptor beta chains derived from one specimen sequenced in a study of blood T cell repertoires in COVID-19. Method: immunoSEQ multiplex PCR; TCRdb's copy keeps in-frame clones and lacks some. The sample contains 200,000 to 300,000 clones, more than 65% of which appear only once. The sequencing input was peripheral blood. These receptors all stem from a man aged 40-50 years who had recovered from COVID-19.

The CDR3 sequence is CASSLLDSTDTQYF. The CDR3 nucleotides are TGCGCCAGCAGCTTGCTGGACAGTACAGATACGCAGTATTTT. The V gene is TRBV5-1, the J gene TRBJ2-3; D might be TRBD1 (6 bases). Trimming stripped 1 base from V and 3 bases from J, with 9 bases between. Germline-derived CDR1 and CDR2 are SGHRS and YFSETQ. This CDR3 has 14 residues.

The CDR3 coding sequence is TGTGCCAGCAGCTTAGCCCCTTATAATTCACCCCTCCACTTT. This codes for CASSLAPYNSPLHF. J is TRBJ1-6 and V is TRBV13; D is uncertain. V was shortened by 1 base and J by 4 bases, with 5 bases between the two germline ends. Germline V gene data show CDR1 as PRHDT and CDR2 as FYEKMQ (reference sequence). The CDR3 has 14 amino acids.

The gene calls are TRBV6-5 and TRBJ1-1; D is undetermined. The CDR3 contains 12 residues. Germline V lookup: CDR1 MNHEY, CDR2 SVGAGI. V was clipped by 9 bases and J by 6 bases, with 14 bases between them. The CDR3 sequence: CASFLPLSEAFF. In DNA form, the CDR3 reads TGTGCCAGTTTCCTCCCCCTTTCTGAAGCTTTCTTT.

This chain links TRBV9 with TRBJ1-2, with TRBD1 matching over 11 bases. The CDR3 length is 14 residues. V was clipped by 4 bases and J by 6 bases; unmatched bases: 5. Germline values: CDR1 SGDLS, CDR2 YYNGEE. The CDR3 here is CASSFGQGADGYTF. The CDR3 nucleotides are TGTGCCAGCAGCTTCGGACAGGGGGCGGATGGCTACACCTTC.

V and J are TRBV10-3 and TRBJ2-1, with D possibly TRBD2 on 5 matching bases. The CDR3 is 14 residues long. V lost 8 bases and J 9 bases, leaving 20 bases between the germline ends. Looked up from germline, CDR1 is ENHRY and CDR2 is SYGVKD. As DNA, the CDR3 is TGTGCCATCGGGCCACTAGACAATGTAGTTGAGCAGTTCTTC. It codes for CAIGPLDNVVEQFF.

The genes are TRBV7-2 and TRBJ2-7; 7 bases agree with TRBD1. Germline V CDR1 and CDR2: SGHTA, FQGNSA. This CDR3 comprises 15 residues. With 0 bases clipped from V and 2 bases from J, the junction kept 4 bases outside the gene matches. The CDR3 sequence is CASSLALGQAYEQYF. CDR3 DNA: TGTGCCAGCAGCTTAGCGCTTGGACAGGCCTACGAGCAGTACTTC.